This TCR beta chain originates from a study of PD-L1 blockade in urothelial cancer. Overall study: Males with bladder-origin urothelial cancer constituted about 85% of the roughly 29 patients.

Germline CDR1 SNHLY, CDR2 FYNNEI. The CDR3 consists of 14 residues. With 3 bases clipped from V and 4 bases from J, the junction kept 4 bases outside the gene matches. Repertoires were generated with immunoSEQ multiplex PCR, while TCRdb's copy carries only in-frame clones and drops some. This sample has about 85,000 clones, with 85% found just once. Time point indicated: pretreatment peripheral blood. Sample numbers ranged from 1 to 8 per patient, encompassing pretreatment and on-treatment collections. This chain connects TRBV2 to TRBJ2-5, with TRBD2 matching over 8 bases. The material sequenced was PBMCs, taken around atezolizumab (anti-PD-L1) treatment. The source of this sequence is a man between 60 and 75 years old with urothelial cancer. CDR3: CASSEALAGETQYF. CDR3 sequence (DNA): TGTGCCAGCAGTGAGGCCCTAGCGGGAGAGACCCAGTACTTC.